This T cell receptor beta chain appears in the sequencing data of a study of blood T cell repertoires in COVID-19. CDR3 size: 15 residues. V was pared by 5 bases and J by 3 bases, with 14 bases between. The germline CDR1 and CDR2 sequences are LNHDA and SQIVND (reference sequence). Data came from immunoSEQ multiplex PCR; TCRdb stores just in-frame clones and leaves some out. The sample has fewer than 200,000 clones; 80% to 90% are singletons. This clonotype was sampled from a woman aged 40 to 50 with COVID-19, enrolled during active disease. Specimen: peripheral blood. This chain links TRBV19 with TRBJ1-3; the D gene is possibly TRBD1 (5 bases). The CDR3 here is CASSPQVGHGNTIYF. The CDR3 coding sequence is TGTGCCAGTAGTCCCCAGGTGGGGCATGGAAACACCATATATTTT.